A selection of T cell receptor beta chains follows, all from one sample in a study of T cell responses to AZD1222 COVID-19 vaccine. Sequencing was performed with immunoSEQ multiplex PCR; in TCRdb, only in-frame clones are kept and a portion is missing. The sample holds roughly 120,000 clones, 70% to 90% seen once. Sequencing used peripheral blood, obtained on day 0 of AZD1222 vaccination. The receptors derive from an adult in good health. The CDR3 runs from the conserved cysteine through the conserved F or W. D genes are given only for firm matches. Not every row has a clone size; where given, it reads once, few, many or a size class.

len	abundance	d_gene	v_gene	j_gene	CDR3aa	CDR3nt
20	once	TRBD2	TRBV5-4	TRBJ2-1	CASSLGPSRRTSGEYNEQFF	TGTGCCAGCAGCCTGGGCCCTTCCCGCCGGACTAGCGGGGAGTACAATGAGCAGTTCTTC
16	once	.	TRBV2	TRBJ1-2	CASSPEITRQVYGYTF	TGTGCCAGCAGTCCCGAAATAACGCGCCAAGTCTATGGCTACACCTTC
15	.	.	TRBV6-5	TRBJ1-2	CASSSSGAANYGYTF	TGTGCCAGCAGTTCCTCAGGTGCAGCTAACTATGGCTACACCTTC
15	.	.	TRBV11-2	TRBJ2-2	CASSLRGDYTGELFF	TGTGCCAGCAGCTTACGGGGTGATTACACCGGGGAGCTGTTTTTT
13	.	.	TRBV10-1	TRBJ1-2	CASSRDPMGGYTF	TGCGCCAGCAGCAGGGACCCTATGGGTGGCTACACCTTC
15	.	.	TRBV19	TRBJ1-2	CASSIQAAVDYGYTF	TGTGCCAGTAGTATCCAGGCGGCCGTTGACTATGGCTACACCTTC
17	.	.	TRBV7-9	TRBJ1-5	CASSLGTGYYSNQPQHF	TGTGCCAGCAGCTTAGGAACTGGGTATTATAGCAATCAGCCCCAGCATTTT
16	once	.	TRBV5-6	TRBJ2-3	CASSWRPSPSTDTQYF	TGTGCCAGCAGCTGGAGGCCTAGCCCAAGCACAGATACGCAGTATTTT
13	.	.	TRBV11-2	TRBJ2-1	CASSFPRSHEQFF	TGTGCCAGCAGCTTCCCGCGTTCCCATGAGCAGTTCTTC
14	.	TRBD1	TRBV6-2/TRBV6-3	TRBJ1-1	CASSISGTATEAFF	TGTGCCAGCAGTATCTCCGGGACAGCAACCGAAGCTTTCTTT
16	once	TRBD2	TRBV5-4	TRBJ2-3	CASSALAGVPTDTQYF	TGTGCCAGCAGCGCACTAGCGGGAGTACCTACAGATACGCAGTATTTT
16	.	.	TRBV5-1	TRBJ1-1	CASSYTTSGSLGGAFF	TGCGCCAGCAGCTACACAACCTCGGGGAGCTTGGGGGGAGCTTTCTTT
12	.	.	TRBV11-2	TRBJ1-1	CASSLGQGRAFF	TGTGCCAGCAGCTTAGGTCAGGGGAGAGCTTTCTTT
17	.	TRBD1	TRBV3-1/TRBV3-2	TRBJ1-1	CASKPRHRRTGGTEAFF	TGTGCCAGCAAACCACGTCACCGGCGGACAGGGGGCACTGAAGCTTTCTTT
13	.	.	TRBV10-1	TRBJ1-2	CASSEGTDYGYTF	TGCGCCAGCAGTGAGGGCACGGACTATGGCTACACCTTC
14	.	TRBD1	TRBV9	TRBJ1-1	CASSVAPGGTEAFF	TGTGCCAGCAGCGTAGCTCCAGGGGGCACTGAAGCTTTCTTT
15	.	TRBD1	TRBV6-4	TRBJ1-2	CASSERTGVNYGYTF	TGTGCCAGCAGTGAGAGGACAGGGGTGAACTATGGCTACACCTTC
16	.	TRBD1	TRBV9	TRBJ1-2	CASSVATGQGGYGYTF	TGTGCCAGCAGCGTAGCTACGGGACAGGGGGGATATGGCTACACCTTC
14	once	TRBD1	TRBV14	TRBJ1-2	CASSQGQGAFGYTF	TGTGCCAGCAGCCAAGGACAGGGGGCATTTGGCTACACCTTC
11	.	.	TRBV12-3/TRBV12-4	TRBJ2-1	CASGYLHEQFF	TGTGCCAGCGGATACCTCCATGAGCAGTTCTTC
11	.	.	TRBV3-1/TRBV3-2	TRBJ2-1	CASSFRNEQFF	TGTGCCAGCAGCTTCCGGAATGAGCAGTTCTTC
14	.	TRBD2	TRBV7-8	TRBJ2-7	CASSLGGGAYEQYF	TGTGCCAGCAGCCTCGGCGGGGGGGCATACGAGCAGTACTTC
13	.	.	TRBV7-6	TRBJ1-1	CASRRGGNTEAFF	TGTGCCAGCAGGAGGGGAGGTAACACTGAAGCTTTCTTT
15	.	.	TRBV29-1	TRBJ1-2	CSARGEDGKNYGYTF	TGCAGCGCCCGGGGGGAGGACGGTAAGAACTATGGCTACACCTTC
15	few	.	TRBV5-4	TRBJ1-1	CASSPGGTENTEAFF	TGTGCCAGCAGCCCGGGCGGGACGGAAAACACTGAAGCTTTCTTT
15	few	.	TRBV25-1	TRBJ1-2	CASSDGRILGYGYTF	TGTGCCAGCAGTGACGGCAGAATATTAGGATATGGCTACACCTTC
19	few	TRBD2	TRBV6-1	TRBJ2-7	CASSEARGLAGLSSYEQYF	TGTGCCAGCAGTGAAGCGAGAGGACTAGCGGGTTTAAGCTCCTACGAGCAGTACTTC
10	.	.	TRBV2	TRBJ1-1	CASRNLEAFF	TGTGCCAGCCGCAACCTCGAAGCTTTCTTT
17	.	TRBD1	TRBV28	TRBJ2-6	CASSFGQGLSGANVLTF	TGTGCCAGCAGTTTCGGACAGGGCCTCTCTGGGGCCAACGTCCTGACTTTC
15	.	TRBD2	TRBV20-1	TRBJ2-3	CSASQLADLTDTQYF	TGCAGTGCTAGTCAACTAGCGGACCTCACAGATACGCAGTATTTT